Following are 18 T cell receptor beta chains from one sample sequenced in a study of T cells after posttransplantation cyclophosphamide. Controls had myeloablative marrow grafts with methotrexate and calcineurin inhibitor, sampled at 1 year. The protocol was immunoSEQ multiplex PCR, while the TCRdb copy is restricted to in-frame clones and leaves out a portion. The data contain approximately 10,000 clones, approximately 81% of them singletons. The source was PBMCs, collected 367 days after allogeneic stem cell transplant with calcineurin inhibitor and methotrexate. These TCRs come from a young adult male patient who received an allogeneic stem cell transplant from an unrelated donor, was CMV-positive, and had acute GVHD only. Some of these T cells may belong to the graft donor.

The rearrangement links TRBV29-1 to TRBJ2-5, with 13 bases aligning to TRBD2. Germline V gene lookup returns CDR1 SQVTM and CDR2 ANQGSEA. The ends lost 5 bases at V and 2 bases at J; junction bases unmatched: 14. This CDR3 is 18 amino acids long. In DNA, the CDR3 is TGCAGCGTTAAAACTAGCGGGAGGGCCTTGGGGACTCAAGAGACCCAGTACTTC. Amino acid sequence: CSVKTSGRALGTQETQYF. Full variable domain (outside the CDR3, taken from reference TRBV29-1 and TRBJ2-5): SAVISQKPSRDICQRGTSLTIQCQVDSQVTMMFWYRQQPGQSLTLIATANQGSEATYESGFVIDKFPISRPNLTFSTLTVSNMSPEDSSIYLCSVKTSGRALGTQETQYFGPGTRLLVL.

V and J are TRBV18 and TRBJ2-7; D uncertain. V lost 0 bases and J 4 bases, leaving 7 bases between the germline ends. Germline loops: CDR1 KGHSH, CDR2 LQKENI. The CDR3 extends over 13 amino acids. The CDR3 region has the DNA TGTGCCAGCTCACCACCCCTTTTATACGAGCAGTACTTC. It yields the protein CASSPPLLYEQYF.

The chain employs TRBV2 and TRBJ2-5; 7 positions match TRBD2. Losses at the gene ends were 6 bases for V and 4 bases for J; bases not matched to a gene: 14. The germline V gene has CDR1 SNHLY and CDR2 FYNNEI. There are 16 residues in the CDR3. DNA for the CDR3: TGTGCCAGCAGGGGGGTTACTAGCGCTCCGGGAGAGACCCAGTACTTC. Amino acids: CASRGVTSAPGETQYF. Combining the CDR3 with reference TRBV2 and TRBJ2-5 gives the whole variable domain EPEVTQTPSHQVTQMGQEVILRCVPISNHLYFYWYRQILGQKVEFLVSFYNNEISEKSEIFDDQFSVERPDGSNFTLKIRSTKLEDSAMYFCASRGVTSAPGETQYFGPGTRLLVL.

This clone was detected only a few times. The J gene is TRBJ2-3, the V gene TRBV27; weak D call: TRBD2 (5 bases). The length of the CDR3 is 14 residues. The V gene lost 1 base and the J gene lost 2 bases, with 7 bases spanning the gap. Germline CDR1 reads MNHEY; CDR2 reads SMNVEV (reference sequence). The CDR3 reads CASSLWGATDTQYF. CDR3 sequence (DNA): TGTGCCAGCAGTTTATGGGGAGCCACAGATACGCAGTATTTT.

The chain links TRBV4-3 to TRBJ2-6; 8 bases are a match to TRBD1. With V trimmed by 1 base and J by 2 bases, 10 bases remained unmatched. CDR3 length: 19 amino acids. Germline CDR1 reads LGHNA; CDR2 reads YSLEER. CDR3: CASSQVLWTGSPGANVLTF. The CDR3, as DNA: TGCGCCAGCAGCCAAGTTCTTTGGACAGGGTCCCCTGGGGCCAACGTCCTGACTTTC.

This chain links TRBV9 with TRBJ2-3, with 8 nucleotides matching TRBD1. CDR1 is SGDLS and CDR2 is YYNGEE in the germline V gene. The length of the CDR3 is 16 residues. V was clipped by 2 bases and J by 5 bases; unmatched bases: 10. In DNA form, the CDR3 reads TGTGCCAGCAGCGTTCCGGCCGGGACAGGTAAAGATACGCAGTATTTT. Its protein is CASSVPAGTGKDTQYF.

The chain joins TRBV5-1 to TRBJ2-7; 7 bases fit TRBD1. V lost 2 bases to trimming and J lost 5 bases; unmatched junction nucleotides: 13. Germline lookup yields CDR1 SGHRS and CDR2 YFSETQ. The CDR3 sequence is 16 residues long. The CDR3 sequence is CASSFFQGTVVNEQYF. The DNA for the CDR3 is TGCGCCAGCAGCTTTTTTCAGGGGACAGTAGTAAACGAGCAGTACTTC.

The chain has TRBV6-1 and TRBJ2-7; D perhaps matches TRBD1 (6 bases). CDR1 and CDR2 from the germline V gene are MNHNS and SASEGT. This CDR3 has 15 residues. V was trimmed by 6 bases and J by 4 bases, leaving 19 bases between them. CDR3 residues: CASRPRGALGYEQYF. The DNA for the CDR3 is TGTGCCAGCAGACCCAGGGGAGCCCTGGGGTACGAGCAGTACTTC.

In nucleotides, the CDR3 is TGCGCCAGCAGCTTGGATGTGGGGAGAACTGAAGCTTTCTTT. Translated, it gives CASSLDVGRTEAFF. This chain uses TRBV5-1 with TRBJ1-1; D not certain. This CDR3 spans 14 amino acids. V lost 0 bases and J lost 5, with 11 bases in between. CDR1 and CDR2 from the germline V gene are SGHRS and YFSETQ.

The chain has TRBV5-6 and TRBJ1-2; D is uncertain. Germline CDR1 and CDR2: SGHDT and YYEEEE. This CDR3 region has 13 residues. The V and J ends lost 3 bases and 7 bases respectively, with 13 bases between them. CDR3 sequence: CASSWNSRGGYTF. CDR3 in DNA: TGTGCCAGCAGCTGGAACTCCCGGGGTGGCTACACCTTC.

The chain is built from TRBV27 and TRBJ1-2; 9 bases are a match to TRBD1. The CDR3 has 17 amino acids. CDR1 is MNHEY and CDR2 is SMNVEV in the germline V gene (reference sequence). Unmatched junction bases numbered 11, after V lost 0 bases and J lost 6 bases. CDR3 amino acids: CASSLSASGQGIDGYTF. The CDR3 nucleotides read TGTGCCAGCAGTTTATCGGCGTCGGGACAGGGTATCGATGGCTACACCTTC.

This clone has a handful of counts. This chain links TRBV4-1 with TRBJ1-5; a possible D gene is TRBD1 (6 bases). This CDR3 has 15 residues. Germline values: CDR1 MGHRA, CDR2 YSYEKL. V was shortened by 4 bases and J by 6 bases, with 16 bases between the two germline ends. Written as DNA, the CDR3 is TGCGCCAGCAGCCCTCCAGGGGACATTACTCAGCCCCAGCATTTT. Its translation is CASSPPGDITQPQHF.

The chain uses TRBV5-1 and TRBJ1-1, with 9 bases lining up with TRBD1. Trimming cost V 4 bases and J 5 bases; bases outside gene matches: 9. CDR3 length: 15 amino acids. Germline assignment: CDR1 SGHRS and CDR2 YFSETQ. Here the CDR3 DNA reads TGCGCCAGCAGCCCCACAGGGGGCGCCGAAACTGAAGCTTTCTTT. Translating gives CASSPTGGAETEAFF.

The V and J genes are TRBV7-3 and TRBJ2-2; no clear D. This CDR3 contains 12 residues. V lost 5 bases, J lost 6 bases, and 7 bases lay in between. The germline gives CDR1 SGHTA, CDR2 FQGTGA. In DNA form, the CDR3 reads TGTGCCAGCAGCAGCCTCCCCGGGGAGCTGTTTTTT. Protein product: CASSSLPGELFF. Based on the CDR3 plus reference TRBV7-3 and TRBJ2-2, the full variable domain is GAGVSQTPSNKVTEKGKYVELRCDPISGHTALYWYRQSLGQGPEFLIYFQGTGAADDSGLPNDRFFAVRPEGSVSTLKIQRTERGDSAVYLCASSSLPGELFFGEGSRLTVL.

CDR3 coding DNA: TGTGCCAGCAGCTTCGACAGGGGTGGGTACGAGCAGTACTTC. The encoded protein is CASSFDRGGYEQYF. J is TRBJ2-7 and V is TRBV7-2, with 8 bases aligning to TRBD1. There are 14 residues in the CDR3. The J segment lost 4 bases and the V segment lost 3 bases, leaving 5 bases of the junction unmatched. The germline V gene encodes CDR1 SGHTA and CDR2 FQGNSA.

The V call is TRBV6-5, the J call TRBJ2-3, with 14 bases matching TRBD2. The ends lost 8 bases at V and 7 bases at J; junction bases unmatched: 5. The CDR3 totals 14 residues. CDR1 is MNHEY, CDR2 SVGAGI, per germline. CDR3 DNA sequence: TGTGCCAGCGCTAGGACTAGCGGGAGGAATACGCAGTATTTT. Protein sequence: CASARTSGRNTQYF.

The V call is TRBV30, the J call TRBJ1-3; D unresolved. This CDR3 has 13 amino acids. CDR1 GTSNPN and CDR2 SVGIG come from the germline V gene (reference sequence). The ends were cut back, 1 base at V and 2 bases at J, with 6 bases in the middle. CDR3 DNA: TGTGCCTGGAGTGACGGGGCTGGAAACACCATATATTTT. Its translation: CAWSDGAGNTIYF.

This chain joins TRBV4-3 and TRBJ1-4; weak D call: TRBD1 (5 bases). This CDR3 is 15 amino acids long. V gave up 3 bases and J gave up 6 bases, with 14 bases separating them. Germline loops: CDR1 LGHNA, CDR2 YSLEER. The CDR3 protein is CASSHAQTVHEKLFF. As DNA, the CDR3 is TGCGCCAGCAGCCATGCTCAGACAGTTCATGAAAAACTGTTTTTT.